This T cell receptor (beta chain) was obtained from a study of shared clonotypes between healthy human individuals. Naive CD8 isolation took CD45RO-negative cells positively selected for CCR7 and excluded terminally differentiated effector memory CD45RA+ cells. Remarks on this clone: Its antigen is unidentified.

Study-wide points: Generally, naive subsets came out with larger estimated richness than memory subsets. Sharing across four donors was highest in naive CD4 (roughly 5%) and lowest in memory CD8 (around 0.4%).

Sequenced by immunoSEQ multiplex PCR; TCRdb stores in-frame clones only, minus some. The sample has about 2.1 million clones; 85% to 95% are singletons. V lost 4 bases to trimming and J lost 0 bases, with 7 bases between them. This CDR3 region has 13 residues. Germline V gene lookup returns CDR1 SGDLS and CDR2 YYNGEE. The clonotype was recovered from a man younger than 35 in good health. Some clones in this sample may be carry-over from other donors' samples. This chain joins TRBV9 and TRBJ1-1; D remains ambiguous. Sequences were obtained from naive CD8+ T cells from PBMCs. For the CDR3, the DNA is TGTGCCAGCAGCCTAGGAATGAACACTGAAGCTTTCTTT. This sequence encodes CASSLGMNTEAFF. Full variable domain (remainder filled in from reference TRBV9 and TRBJ1-1): DSGVTQTPKHLITATGQRVTLRCSPRSGDLSVYWYQQSLDQGLQFLIQYYNGEERAKGNILERFSAQQFPDLHSELNLSSLELGDSALYFCASSLGMNTEAFFGQGTRLTVV.